A single sample gave rise to the 2 T cell receptor beta chains below, sequenced in a study of regulatory T cells. Study results and caveats: In CD3G-deficient patients, conventional CD4+ T cells were enriched for hydrophobic CDR3 residues at positions 6 and 7.

The primer mix had 52 TRBV and 13 TRBJ primers. TCRdb's table, derived via immunoSEQ multiplex PCR, lists solely in-frame clones and lacks some. The sample gives more than 25,000 clones, 85% to 95% of which show up once; about 1.6% is in the top ten. These TCRs' antigens remain unknown. The sequencing sample was made of conventional CD4+ T cells sorted from blood. The receptors come from a person in their late teens or twenties with CD3G deficiency.

The chain links TRBV15 to TRBJ2-2, with 7 nucleotides matching TRBD1. J lost 0 bases, V lost 1 base, and 2 bases had no gene match. The length of the CDR3 is 16 residues. Germline V lookup: CDR1 LNHNV, CDR2 YYDKDF (reference sequence). The CDR3 DNA sequence: TGTGCCACCAGCAGAGGTGGGACAGCGAACACCGGGGAGCTGTTTTTT. Protein: CATSRGGTANTGELFF.

The J gene is TRBJ2-3, the V gene TRBV5-1; 14 nucleotides align to TRBD2. J lost 6 bases, V lost 3 bases, and 6 bases had no gene match. Germline V gives CDR1 SGHRS, CDR2 YFSETQ. The length of the CDR3 is 16 residues. CDR3 nucleotides: TGCGCCAGCAGCTCCGGGACTAGCGGGAGTGGTGATACGCAGTATTTT. This sequence encodes CASSSGTSGSGDTQYF.